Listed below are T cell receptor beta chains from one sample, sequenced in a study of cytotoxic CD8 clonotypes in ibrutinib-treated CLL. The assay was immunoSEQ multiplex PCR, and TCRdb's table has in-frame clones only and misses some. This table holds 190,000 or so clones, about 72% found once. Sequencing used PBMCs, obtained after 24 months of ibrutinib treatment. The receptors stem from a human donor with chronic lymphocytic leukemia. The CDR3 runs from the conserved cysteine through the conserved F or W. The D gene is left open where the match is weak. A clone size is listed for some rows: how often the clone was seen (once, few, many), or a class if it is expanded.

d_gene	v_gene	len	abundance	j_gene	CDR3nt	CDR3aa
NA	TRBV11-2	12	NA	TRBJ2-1	TGTGCCAGCAGCTTAGAGGGACCTGAGCAGTTCTTC	CASSLEGPEQFF
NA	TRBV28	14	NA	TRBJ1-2	TGTGCCAGCAGATCAGGGAGCACCCCTGGGGGCTACACCTTC	CASRSGSTPGGYTF
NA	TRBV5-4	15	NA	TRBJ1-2	TGTGCCAGCAGCTTGGGGGCAGGGTACACTTATGGCTACACCTTC	CASSLGAGYTYGYTF
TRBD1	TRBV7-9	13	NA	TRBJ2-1	TGTGCCAGCAGCCGAACAGGGGGCAATGAGCAGTTCTTC	CASSRTGGNEQFF
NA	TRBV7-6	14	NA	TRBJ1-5	TGTGCCAGCAGCTTATACAGTGGAAATCAGCCCCAGCATTTT	CASSLYSGNQPQHF
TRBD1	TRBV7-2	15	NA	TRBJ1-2	TGTGCCAGCAGCCGAGTAGGGACAGGGAACTATGGCTACACCTTC	CASSRVGTGNYGYTF
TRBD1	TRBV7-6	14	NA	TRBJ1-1	TGTGCCAGCAGCTCGACAGGGGCTGGGACTGAAGCTTTCTTT	CASSSTGAGTEAFF
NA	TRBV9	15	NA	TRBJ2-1	TGTGCCAGCAGCGTAGGCCTAGAAGCAAATGATGAGCAGTTCTTC	CASSVGLEANDEQFF
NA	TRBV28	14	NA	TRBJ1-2	TGTGCCATCAGACAGGACCTGCCCTCCCAGGGCTACACCTTC	CAIRQDLPSQGYTF
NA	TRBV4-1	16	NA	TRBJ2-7	TGCGCCAGCAGCCAATCGTATGGTCTAGCGCCCCTCGAGCAGTACTTC	CASSQSYGLAPLEQYF
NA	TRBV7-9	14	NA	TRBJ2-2	TGTGCCAGCAGCTTTACTAGCAGCCCCGGGGAGCTGTTTTTT	CASSFTSSPGELFF
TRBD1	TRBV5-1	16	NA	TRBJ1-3	TGCGCCAGCAGCTTCGACAGGGCAAGCTCTGGAAACACCATATATTTT	CASSFDRASSGNTIYF
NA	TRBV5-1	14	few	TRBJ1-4	TGCGCCAGCAGCTCAGGGGAGTACGGTGAAAAACTGTTTTTT	CASSSGEYGEKLFF
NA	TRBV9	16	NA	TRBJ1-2	TGTGCCAGCAGCGTAGACCCCTCGGATAGCGGGCTAGGCTACACCTTC	CASSVDPSDSGLGYTF
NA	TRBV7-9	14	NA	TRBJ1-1	TGTGCCAGCAGCAGGAGGGGAGAGGCTACTGAAGCTTTCTTT	CASSRRGEATEAFF
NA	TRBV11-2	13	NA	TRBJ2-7	TGTGCCAGCAGTGTTGAAAGGATCAACGAGCAGTACTTC	CASSVERINEQYF
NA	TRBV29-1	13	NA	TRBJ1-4	TGCAGCGTTGTTTTGGGCCTGGGAGAAAAACTGTTTTTT	CSVVLGLGEKLFF
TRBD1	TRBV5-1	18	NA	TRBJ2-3	TGCGCCAGCAGCTGGCGACAGGGGACTCGACGAAGCACAGATACGCAGTATTTT	CASSWRQGTRRSTDTQYF
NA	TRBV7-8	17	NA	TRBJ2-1	TGTGCCAGCGATGGACGTCGGCTAATTGTCCGGTACAATGAGCAGTTCTTC	CASDGRRLIVRYNEQFF
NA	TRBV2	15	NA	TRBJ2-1	TGTGCCAGCAGAGGGAAGGTTATGCCCTACAATGAGCAGTTCTTC	CASRGKVMPYNEQFF
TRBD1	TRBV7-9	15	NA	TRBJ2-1	TGTGCCAGCAGCCCTAGACAGGGTTCGAGGAATGAGCAGTTCTTC	CASSPRQGSRNEQFF
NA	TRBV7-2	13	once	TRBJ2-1	TGTGCCAGCAGCGGGCCCCTCTACAATGAGCAGTTCTTC	CASSGPLYNEQFF